This T cell receptor (beta chain) was captured in a study of cytomegalovirus exposure and HLA in healthy donors. Findings of the study overall: Most of the TCR beta V segments (in an earlier analysis) were productive either about 90% or about 30% of the time.

This clone was detected a few times. Its target is not known. Germline assignment: CDR1 SGHNT and CDR2 YYREEE (reference sequence). V lost 4 bases, J lost 3 bases, and 16 bases lay in between. The CDR3 has 15 residues. The PCR employed 60 Vbeta primers together with 13 Jbeta primers. In the original processing: Per a later analysis, the number of unique TCR beta chains was about 78 million, of which some 10 million were shared. Clones were read by immunoSEQ multiplex PCR, and TCRdb kept only the in-frame ones, dropping some. V, J and clone size are those of that table, while D and trimming were read from the DNA. The profile covers about 170,000 clones, with roughly 85% appearing a single time and around 1.5% taken by the ten largest.

Material for sequencing was PBMCs. This TCR derives from a male donor in good health and CMV-seronegative. The rearrangement uses TRBV5-4 and TRBJ1-2; D is perhaps TRBD1 (5 bases). Here the CDR3 reads CASSPTSGGDYGYTF. The CDR3 nucleotides read TGTGCCAGCAGCCCGACGTCGGGAGGGGACTATGGCTACACCTTC.